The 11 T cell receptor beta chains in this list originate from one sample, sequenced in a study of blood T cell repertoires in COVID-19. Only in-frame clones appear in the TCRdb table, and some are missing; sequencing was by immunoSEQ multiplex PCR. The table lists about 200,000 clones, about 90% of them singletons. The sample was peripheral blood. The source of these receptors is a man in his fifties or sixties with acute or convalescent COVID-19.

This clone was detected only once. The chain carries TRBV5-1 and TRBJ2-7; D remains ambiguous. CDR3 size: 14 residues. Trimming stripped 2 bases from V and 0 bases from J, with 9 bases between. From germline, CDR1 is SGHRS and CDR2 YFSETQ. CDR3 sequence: CASSFGSRSYEQYF. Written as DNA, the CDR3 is TGCGCCAGCAGCTTCGGGTCCCGCTCCTACGAGCAGTACTTC.

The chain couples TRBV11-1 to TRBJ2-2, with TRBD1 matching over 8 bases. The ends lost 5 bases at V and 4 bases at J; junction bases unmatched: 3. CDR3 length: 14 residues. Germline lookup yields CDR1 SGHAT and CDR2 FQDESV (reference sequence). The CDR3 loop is CASSRQGSTGELFF. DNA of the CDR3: TGTGCCAGCAGCCGACAGGGGAGCACCGGGGAGCTGTTTTTT.

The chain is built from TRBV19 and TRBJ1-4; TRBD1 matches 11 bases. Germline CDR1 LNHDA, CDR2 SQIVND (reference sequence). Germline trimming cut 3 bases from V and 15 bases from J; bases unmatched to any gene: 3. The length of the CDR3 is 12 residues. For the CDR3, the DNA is TGTGCCAGTAGTATCGGACAGGGGGCCTTGTTTTTT. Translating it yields CASSIGQGALFF.

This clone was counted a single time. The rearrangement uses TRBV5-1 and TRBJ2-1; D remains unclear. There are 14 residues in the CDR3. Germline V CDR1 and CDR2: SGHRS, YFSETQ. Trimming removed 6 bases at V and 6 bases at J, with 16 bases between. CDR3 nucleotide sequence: TGCGCCAGCACCCCCGAGCAGGTTTCCAATGAGCAGTTCTTC. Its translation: CASTPEQVSNEQFF.

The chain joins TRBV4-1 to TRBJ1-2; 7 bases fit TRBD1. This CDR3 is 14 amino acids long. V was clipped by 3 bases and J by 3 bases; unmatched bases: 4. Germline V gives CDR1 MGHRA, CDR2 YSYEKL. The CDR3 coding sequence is TGCGCCAGCAGCCAGAACACAGGGGACTATGGCTACACCTTC. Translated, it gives CASSQNTGDYGYTF.

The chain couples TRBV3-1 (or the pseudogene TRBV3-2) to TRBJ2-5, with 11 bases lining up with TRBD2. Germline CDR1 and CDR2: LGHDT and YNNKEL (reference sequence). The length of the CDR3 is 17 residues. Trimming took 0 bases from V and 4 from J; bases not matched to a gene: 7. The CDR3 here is CASSQDLTSGSGETQYF. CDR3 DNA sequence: TGTGCCAGCAGCCAAGACCTCACTAGCGGGAGTGGAGAGACCCAGTACTTC.

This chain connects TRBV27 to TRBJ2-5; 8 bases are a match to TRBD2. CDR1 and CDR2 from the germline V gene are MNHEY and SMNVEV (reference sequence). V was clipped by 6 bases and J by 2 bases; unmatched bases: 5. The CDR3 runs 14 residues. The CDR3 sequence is CASSPTSAQETQYF. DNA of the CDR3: TGTGCCAGCAGCCCGACTAGCGCTCAAGAGACCCAGTACTTC.

The CDR3 nucleotides are TGTGCCAGCAGCGACTTCGGGGATCAGCCCCAGCATTTT. Its protein product is CASSDFGDQPQHF. The chain has TRBV6-5 and TRBJ1-5; D call uncertain. With 6 bases removed from V and 5 bases from J, the gap between germline ends came to 11 bases. The germline CDR1 and CDR2 sequences are MNHEY and SVGAGI. The CDR3 is 13 residues long.

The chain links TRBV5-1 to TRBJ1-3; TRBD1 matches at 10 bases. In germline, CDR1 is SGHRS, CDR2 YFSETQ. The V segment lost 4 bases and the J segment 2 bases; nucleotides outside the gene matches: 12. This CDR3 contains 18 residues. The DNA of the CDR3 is TGCGCCAGCAGCAACCGGGACAGGGGAAAAGGGCCTGGAAACACCATATATTTT. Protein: CASSNRDRGKGPGNTIYF.

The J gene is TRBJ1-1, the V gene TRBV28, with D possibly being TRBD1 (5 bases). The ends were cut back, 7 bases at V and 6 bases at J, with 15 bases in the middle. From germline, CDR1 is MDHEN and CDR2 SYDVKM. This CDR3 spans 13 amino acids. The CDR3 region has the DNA TGTGCCAGCACCCCTGGTGGGGGGGCTGAAGCTTTCTTT. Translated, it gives CASTPGGGAEAFF.

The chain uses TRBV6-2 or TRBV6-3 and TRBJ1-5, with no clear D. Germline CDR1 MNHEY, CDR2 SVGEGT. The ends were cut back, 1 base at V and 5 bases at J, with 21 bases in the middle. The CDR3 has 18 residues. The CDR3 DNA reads TGTGCCAGCAGTTACTGGGTGACGACTCCAGTGAGCGATCAGCCCCAGCATTTT. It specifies CASSYWVTTPVSDQPQHF.